One and the same sample provided the 25 T cell receptor beta chains below, sequenced in a study of blood T cell repertoires in COVID-19. Clones were sequenced by immunoSEQ multiplex PCR, and TCRdb holds only the in-frame ones, with some missing. The data show 200,000 to 300,000 clones, approximately 86% seen once. Sequencing input: peripheral blood. These receptors all come from a woman in her sixties or seventies with COVID-19, enrolled during active disease.

The J gene is TRBJ2-7, the V gene TRBV5-5, with TRBD2 identical over 8 bases. This CDR3 contains 15 residues. With V trimmed by 0 bases and J by 3 bases, 5 bases remained unmatched. In germline, CDR1 is SGHKS, CDR2 YYEKEE (reference sequence). The DNA for the CDR3 is TGTGCCAGCAGCTTGGCCGGGACTAGAAACTACGAGCAGTACTTC. Translated: CASSLAGTRNYEQYF.

J is TRBJ1-6 and V is TRBV27; D is unresolved. This CDR3 spans 15 amino acids. V dropped 5 bases and J dropped 7 bases, with 15 bases sitting between them. CDR1 and CDR2 from the germline V gene are MNHEY and SMNVEV (reference sequence). The CDR3 loop is CASSLQGGMNSPLHF. CDR3 sequence (DNA): TGTGCCAGCAGTCTCCAAGGAGGGATGAATTCACCCCTCCACTTT.

This clone was counted a single time. The chain joins TRBV20-1 to TRBJ1-1; TRBD1 aligns across 8 bases. Unmatched junction bases numbered 1, after V lost 2 bases and J lost 8 bases. The CDR3 spans 11 residues. Germline CDR1 is DFQATT and CDR2 is SNEGSKA (reference sequence). The CDR3 region has the DNA TGCAGTGCTAGAAGGACAGGGGAAGCTTTCTTT. Amino acid sequence: CSARRTGEAFF.

This chain joins TRBV9 and TRBJ1-3, with D perhaps TRBD1 (5 bases). CDR1 SGDLS and CDR2 YYNGEE come from the germline V gene. This CDR3 has 14 amino acids. V was clipped by 0 bases and J by 4 bases, with 8 bases between them. CDR3 bases: TGTGCCAGCAGCGTAGACGGGGGAGGAAACACCATATATTTT. It yields the protein CASSVDGGGNTIYF.

The V and J genes are TRBV10-3 and TRBJ1-5; 8 bases are shared with TRBD1. From germline, CDR1 is ENHRY and CDR2 SYGVKD. Trimming removed 6 bases from V and 0 bases from J; junction bases left unmatched: 7. The CDR3 covers 16 residues. The CDR3 coding sequence is TGTGCCATCAGGAGGGGGACAGGTTATAGCAATCAGCCCCAGCATTTT. It translates to CAIRRGTGYSNQPQHF.

This clone has more than one count but fewer than ten. This chain joins TRBV4-2 and TRBJ2-1; 12 bases fit TRBD2. CDR1 and CDR2 (germline): LGHNA, YNFKEQ. This CDR3 is built from 18 residues. V lost 1 base and J lost 5; bases outside the gene matches: 9. The CDR3, as DNA: TGTGCCAGCAGCCAAGGGCGGACTAGCGGGGTCGGGGACAATGAGCAGTTCTTC. The encoded protein is CASSQGRTSGVGDNEQFF.

The chain couples TRBV28 to TRBJ1-5; D is unclear. The CDR3 runs 13 residues. V was pared by 6 bases and J by 2 bases, with 8 bases between. Per germline, CDR1 MDHEN and CDR2 SYDVKM. CDR3 coding DNA: TGTGCCAGCAGGGTGATAGGCAATCAGCCCCAGCATTTT. Protein: CASRVIGNQPQHF.

This clone was observed a single time. The chain uses TRBV28 and TRBJ1-5; TRBD1 matches 9 bases. The CDR3 sequence is 16 residues long. The J segment lost 3 bases and the V segment lost 3 bases, leaving 6 bases of the junction unmatched. Germline-derived CDR1 and CDR2 are MDHEN and SYDVKM. In DNA form, the CDR3 reads TGTGCCAGCAGTTTTCCACGGACAGGGGACAATCAGCCCCAGCATTTT. Its protein product is CASSFPRTGDNQPQHF.

This chain links TRBV5-5 with TRBJ1-6, with D perhaps matching TRBD1 (6 bases). This CDR3 is 15 amino acids long. In germline, CDR1 is SGHKS, CDR2 YYEKEE (reference sequence). V shed 5 bases and J shed 7 bases, with 16 bases lying between them. The CDR3 loop is CASSRLLGANSPLHF. CDR3 DNA sequence: TGTGCCAGCAGTCGCCTCTTGGGGGCGAATTCACCCCTCCACTTT.

This chain joins TRBV12-5 and TRBJ1-6; no clear D gene. The V end lost 4 bases, the J end lost 4 bases, and 8 bases lay between the germline ends. CDR1 and CDR2 (germline): LGHNT, FRNRAP. The CDR3 length is 14 residues. In DNA, the CDR3 is TGTGCTAGTGGTTCGGGAGGATATAATTCACCCCTCCACTTT. This gives the protein CASGSGGYNSPLHF. Combining the CDR3 with reference TRBV12-5 and TRBJ1-6 gives the whole variable domain DARVTQTPRHKVTEMGQEVTMRCQPILGHNTVFWYRQTMMQGLELLAYFRNRAPLDDSGMPKDRFSAEMPDATLATLKIQPSEPRDSAVYFCASGSGGYNSPLHFGNGTRLTVT.

The V call is TRBV11-2, the J call TRBJ1-3, with a weak D call TRBD1 (6 bases). The CDR3 length is 15 residues. Germline lookup yields CDR1 SGHAT and CDR2 FQNNGV. The V end was cut by 7 bases, the J end by 0 bases, with 13 bases between. The CDR3 loop reads CASTRGTLSGNTIYF. DNA for the CDR3: TGTGCCAGCACCCGTGGGACACTCTCTGGAAACACCATATATTTT.

The gene calls are TRBV6-5 and TRBJ1-3; possibly TRBD1 for D (5 bases). Germline CDR1 and CDR2: MNHEY and SVGAGI. V lost 8 bases and J 2 bases, leaving 16 bases between the germline ends. The CDR3 length is 15 residues. CDR3 DNA sequence: TGTGCCAGCGCTCGGGGGATCCGGCCTGGAAACACCATATATTTT. Its translation: CASARGIRPGNTIYF.

This clone occurred many times. The chain links TRBV18 to TRBJ2-7; 13 bases match TRBD2. The length of the CDR3 is 15 residues. Germline CDR1 KGHSH, CDR2 LQKENI. Losses at the gene ends were 4 bases for V and 7 bases for J; bases not matched to a gene: 7. The CDR3, as DNA: TGTGCCAGCTCACAAGGACTAGCGGGAGTTGGTGAGCAGTACTTC. This codes for CASSQGLAGVGEQYF. The entire variable domain, with the rest obtained from reference TRBV18 and TRBJ2-7, is as follows: NAGVMQNPRHLVRRRGQEARLRCSPMKGHSHVYWYRQLPEEGLKFMVYLQKENIIDESGMPKERFSAEFPKEGPSILRIQQVVRGDSAAYFCASSQGLAGVGEQYFGPGTRLTVT.

The chain couples TRBV5-6 to TRBJ2-2; 9 nucleotides align to TRBD1. The germline V gene encodes CDR1 SGHDT and CDR2 YYEEEE. The CDR3 length is 17 residues. The V gene end was trimmed by 4 bases and the J gene end by 4 bases; junction bases not matched to a gene: 11. In DNA form, the CDR3 reads TGTGCCAGCAGCATGTTACCCCCGGGACAGGGCACCGGGGAGCTGTTTTTT. Protein: CASSMLPPGQGTGELFF. The full variable domain, with the rest looked up from reference TRBV5-6 and TRBJ2-2, is DAGVTQSPTHLIKTRGQQVTLRCSPKSGHDTVSWYQQALGQGPQFIFQYYEEEERQRGNFPDRFSGHQFPNYSSELNVNALLLGDSALYLCASSMLPPGQGTGELFFGEGSRLTVL.

The V and J genes are TRBV12-3 or TRBV12-4 and TRBJ1-2, with D uncertain. There are 12 residues in the CDR3. The ends were cut back, 3 bases at V and 6 bases at J, with 8 bases in the middle. For the CDR3, the DNA is TGTGCCAGCAGTTTGCAACAGCATGGCTACACCTTC. It codes for CASSLQQHGYTF.

Ten or more counts support this clone. The chain is built from TRBV11-1 and TRBJ1-1; 7 bases map to TRBD1. Germline loops: CDR1 SGHAT, CDR2 FQDESV (reference sequence). The CDR3 loop spans 15 amino acids. The ends lost 6 bases at V and 4 bases at J; junction bases unmatched: 11. In DNA, the CDR3 is TGTGCCAGCAGTTATCGAGGGGGCAGGGGCACTGAAGCTTTCTTT. Translated: CASSYRGGRGTEAFF. Drawing the rest from reference TRBV11-1 and TRBJ1-1, the complete variable domain is EAEVAQSPRYKITEKSQAVAFWCDPISGHATLYWYRQILGQGPELLVQFQDESVVDDSQLPKDRFSAERLKGVDSTLKIQPAELGDSAMYLCASSYRGGRGTEAFFGQGTRLTVV.

This clone was detected a few times. The same CDR3 is also encoded by other DNA sequences in this sample. The genes are TRBV19 and TRBJ1-1; tentatively, D is TRBD1 (6 bases). The CDR3 contains 13 residues. V shed 7 bases and J shed 3 bases, with 12 bases lying between them. In germline, CDR1 is LNHDA, CDR2 SQIVND (reference sequence). The CDR3: CASTLNRDTEAFF. As DNA, the CDR3 is TGTGCCAGTACCCTCAACAGGGACACTGAAGCTTTCTTT. Full variable domain (outside the CDR3, taken from reference TRBV19 and TRBJ1-1): DGGITQSPKYLFRKEGQNVTLSCEQNLNHDAMYWYRQDPGQGLRLIYYSQIVNDFQKGDIAEGYSVSREKKESFPLTVTSAQKNPTAFYLCASTLNRDTEAFFGQGTRLTVV.

The chain carries TRBV20-1 and TRBJ2-5, with 13 bases lining up with TRBD2. The CDR3 spans 15 residues. Germline lookup yields CDR1 DFQATT and CDR2 SNEGSKA (reference sequence). V shed 3 bases, J shed 2 bases, and the junction held 3 bases outside the gene matches. The CDR3, as DNA: TGCAGTGCTAGTCGACTAGCGGGAGGACAAGAGACCCAGTACTTC. Residues: CSASRLAGGQETQYF.

V usage is TRBV3-1 (or the pseudogene TRBV3-2) and J usage is TRBJ2-7; D may be TRBD2 (6 bases). V was shortened by 4 bases and J by 0 bases, with 13 bases between the two germline ends. Germline V gene data show CDR1 as LGHDT and CDR2 as YNNKEL (reference sequence). The CDR3 consists of 15 residues. The CDR3 sequence: CASSPRGRISYEQYF. Written as DNA, the CDR3 is TGTGCCAGCAGCCCCCGGGGGAGGATCTCCTACGAGCAGTACTTC.

On this clone itself: Other nucleotide sequences from this sample produce the same CDR3. This chain links TRBV18 with TRBJ1-1; D gene uncertain. The germline CDR1 and CDR2 sequences are KGHSH and LQKENI. Trimming took off 5 bases at V and 1 base at J, with 5 bases between the two ends. The CDR3 runs to 12 residues. The chain's CDR3 is CASSTANTEAFF. The CDR3 bases are TGTGCCAGCTCAACAGCGAACACTGAAGCTTTCTTT.

This clone has just a few counts. V usage is TRBV7-9 and J usage is TRBJ2-7; no definite D call. The ends were cut back, 0 bases at V and 2 bases at J, with 8 bases in the middle. Germline V lookup: CDR1 SEHNR, CDR2 FQNEAQ (reference sequence). The CDR3 loop spans 14 amino acids. CDR3 in DNA: TGTGCCAGCAGCTTAGCCCCTGTCGCCTACGAGCAGTACTTC. Protein: CASSLAPVAYEQYF.

The J gene is TRBJ1-4, the V gene TRBV28, with no clear D. Germline CDR1 MDHEN, CDR2 SYDVKM. This CDR3 region has 14 residues. The V end lost 2 bases, the J end lost 8 bases, and 12 bases lay between the germline ends. DNA for the CDR3: TGTGCCAGCAGTTTAGGTCCCTCCAGGGAAAAACTGTTTTTT. It yields the protein CASSLGPSREKLFF.

The rearrangement uses TRBV19 and TRBJ2-1; 12 bases align to TRBD2. The germline gives CDR1 LNHDA, CDR2 SQIVND (reference sequence). The CDR3 runs 13 residues. The junction had 5 bases not matched to a gene; V was cut back by 5 bases and J by 12 bases. CDR3 in amino acids: CASSGLAGLGQFF. The DNA of the CDR3 is TGTGCCAGTAGTGGACTAGCGGGGCTGGGGCAGTTCTTC.

For the CDR3, the DNA is TGCAGCGTTGCCGACTTCCTACCCCGGGGAGAAAAACTGTTTTTT. Protein product: CSVADFLPRGEKLFF. This chain links TRBV29-1 with TRBJ1-4; D is unclear. CDR3 length: 15 residues. V lost 4 bases and J 8 bases, leaving 20 bases between the germline ends. The germline V gene encodes CDR1 SQVTM and CDR2 ANQGSEA.

V and J are TRBV10-3 and TRBJ1-1; TRBD1 is a possible D gene (5 bases). The V gene lost 4 bases and the J gene lost 11 bases, with 26 bases spanning the gap. The V gene's germline CDR1 is ENHRY and CDR2 SYGVKD. This CDR3 region has 16 residues. The CDR3 sequence: CAISAPGGADRTSAFF. The CDR3 bases are TGTGCCATCAGTGCCCCCGGAGGGGCCGATCGGACTTCGGCTTTCTTT.